This T cell receptor (beta chain) came from a study of a mutant IDH1 vaccine in newly diagnosed glioma (TCRdb year 2021). For context, the study as a whole: The approximately 32 treated patients were roughly 62% male and roughly 40% female, with a mean age of around 40 years. Before enrollment, patients had received standard therapy of radiotherapy alone, temozolomide alone, or radiochemotherapy with temozolomide; most received the combination. Six visits were used for peripheral blood collection: V03 (baseline), V05, V07, V10, V12 and V13. Longitudinal TCRB deep sequencing was performed for about 25 treated patients wherever samples were available for exploratory analyses.

CDR1 KGHSH and CDR2 LQKENI are derived from the germline V gene. The CDR3 runs 13 amino acids, cysteine and phenylalanine included. The CDR3 DNA has 39 bases and is translated from base 1. For this chain, trimming is 6 bases at the V end and 2 bases at the J end, and the number of junction bases without a gene match is 4. This sample's time point label indicates: baseline, week 1 (first vaccination visit). Sample treatment or condition, as interpreted from the label and publication: pre-vaccination baseline after standard-of-care therapy. Donors had newly diagnosed WHO grade 3 or 4 IDH1-mutant astrocytomas with loss of nuclear ATRX. The samples were drawn from NOA16, a multicentre, single-arm, open-label phase I trial in Germany that tested a mutant IDH1 peptide vaccine in humans for the first time. For immunogenicity testing, the blood drawn at visit V03 was used as the baseline sample. Genomic DNA for TCRB sequencing was extracted from EDTA blood using the DNeasy Blood and Tissue Kit.

What the authors observed across the whole study: Pseudoprogression appeared unrelated to alterations in the top peripheral T cell clonotypes detected by TCRB sequencing. According to the authors, sample limitations meant that analyses of patient blood samples could not be reproduced. Across multiple MHC alleles, vaccine-induced immune responses were seen in around 94% of patients. Selection of PBMC samples for TCRB deep sequencing was based on availability.

Library creation used the immunoSEQ multiplex PCR assay. Rearranged TCR beta chain sequences were amplified with the hsTCRB Kit following the manufacturer's protocol. Sequencing of TCRB libraries was carried out on an Illumina MiSeq. Processing in the source paper ran as follows. The kit vendor's proprietary platform handled demultiplexing, trimming and gene mapping. TCRdb re-hosts the immuneACCESS table, in-frame sequences only. Its copies lack some clones; in the studies checked, an unresolved V gene accounts for under half of them, and the cause for the rest is not known. V and J calls and clone size follow that table, whereas D and trimming were derived from the DNA. The sample records about 66,000 clones, 80% to 90% of which are singletons. Roughly 2.8% of the sample lies in the top ten. This clone has a single count. No cognate antigen has been identified for it. Base qualities are not at hand, and no much larger clone is one base apart.

Sequencing was performed on PBMCs, taken from a glioma patient treated with radiotherapy, temozolomide or both. The V gene is TRBV18 and the J gene is TRBJ2-7, with TRBD1 matching 7 junction bases. This receptor was obtained from a man younger than 45 with glioma. The DNA reads as follows: TGTGCCAGCTCTTTACAGGGGACCTACGAGCAGTACTTC. Translation gives CASSLQGTYEQYF. Outside the CDR3, residues come from the reference TRBV18 and TRBJ2-7 proteins, so the full variable domain is: NAGVMQNPRHLVRRRGQEARLRCSPMKGHSHVYWYRQLPEEGLKFMVYLQKENIIDESGMPKERFSAEFPKEGPSILRIQQVVRGDSAAYFCASSLQGTYEQYFGPGTRLTVT.